Each of the 3 T cell receptor beta chains below was sequenced from the same sample in a study of T-cell memory formation after mild COVID-19. TCRdb analysed the 5' RACE reads with MiXCR anew, one entry per CDR3 protein. Of tens of thousands of distinct CDR3 sequences in the sample, 11% to 15% were seen once. The sample consisted of PBMCs or a T cell subset sorted from them (not recorded which). Source of these receptors: an adult woman who had mild COVID-19 (a few samples of this study predate the infection). Cell type and time point are not known.

The chain joins TRBV18 to TRBJ2-7; 7 bases line up with TRBD2. The CDR3 contains 14 residues. Germline lookup yields CDR1 KGHSH and CDR2 LQKENI. V lost 3 bases and J lost 3; bases outside the gene matches: 5. The CDR3 DNA follows: TGTGCCAGCTCACCCGGGACTACATTCTACGAGCAGTACTTC. Its translation is CASSPGTTFYEQYF.

The chain uses TRBV7-6 and TRBJ2-7, with D perhaps being TRBD1 or TRBD2 (5 bases each). The CDR3 spans 15 residues. Germline lookup yields CDR1 SGHVS and CDR2 FNYEAQ. The V end was cut by 3 bases, the J end by 0 bases, with 12 bases between. The CDR3 DNA sequence: TGTGCCAGCAGCTTGGGGGATGTGGGCTCCTACGAGCAGTACTTC. Protein product: CASSLGDVGSYEQYF.

This clonotype turned up a few times. The rearrangement uses TRBV27 and TRBJ2-5; 13 nucleotides agree with TRBD2. Germline V lookup: CDR1 MNHEY, CDR2 SMNVEV (reference sequence). With 5 bases clipped from V and 2 bases from J, the junction kept 8 bases outside the gene matches. This CDR3 comprises 17 residues. CDR3: CASSDLPGLAGQETQYF. The CDR3 bases are TGTGCCAGCAGTGACCTACCGGGACTAGCGGGGCAAGAGACCCAGTACTTC.